The sequence of this TCR beta chain was determined in a study of OX40 agonist ivuxolimab in advanced cancers. After removal of 3 bases from V and 2 bases from J, the junction contained 4 bases not matched to a gene. The CDR3 spans 16 residues. Germline loops: CDR1 SGHVS, CDR2 FNYEAQ. Assay used: immunoSEQ multiplex PCR; TCRdb lists only in-frame clones, some missing. The sample yields some 37,000 clones, approximately 80% seen once. Sequenced here: CD4+ or CD8+ T cells sorted from blood, sampled in a trial of the OX40 agonist ivuxolimab. The genes are TRBV7-6 and TRBJ2-2; 9 bases fit TRBD2. The receptor comes from an adult with an advanced solid tumor such as melanoma, head and neck, liver or kidney cancer. The CDR3 bases are TGTGCCAGCAGCTTCCTAGCGGGGACTAACACCGGGGAGCTGTTTTTT. This gives the protein CASSFLAGTNTGELFF.